This TCR beta chain emerged from a study of low-dose radiotherapy and immunotherapy resistance in tumors. Study-level information: Cohort 1 patients were irradiated with 0.5 Gy fractions every 2 weeks to 6.5 Gy total. In Cohort 2, 1 Gy per fraction was delivered every two weeks, for a total of 13 Gy over 26 weeks. Ipilimumab 1 mg/kg every six weeks, together with nivolumab 240 mg every two weeks, was given intravenously to patients.

First-strand cDNA used TRAV- and TRBV-specific primers, covering alpha and beta chains. With a V-primer adapter and a constant-region primer, TCRs were amplified for 20 PCR cycles. TCRdb reprocessed the reads via MiXCR and lists one record per CDR3 protein. The sample consists of around 60,000 distinct CDR3 sequences, around a quarter of them appearing once. This clonotype was seen ten or more times. The CDR3 is 15 amino acids. V lost 0 bases, J lost 5 bases, and 6 bases stayed unmatched. Germline V gene data show CDR1 as LNHNV and CDR2 as YYDKDF (reference sequence). Specified time point: after trial treatment. Treatment of the sample: LDRT plus nivolumab, ipilimumab, low-dose cyclophosphamide and aspirin (RACIN trial). The treatment that donors received included nivolumab, ipilimumab, aspirin, low-dose cyclophosphamide and low-dose radiotherapy.

The sequences come from PBMCs, collected after low-dose radiotherapy plus immunotherapy. The TCR was taken from a male donor with prostate cancer. The chain combines TRBV15 with TRBJ2-5; 7 nucleotides line up with TRBD2. CDR3 DNA sequence: TGTGCCACCAGCAGAGATCCCAGCGGGACGGAGACCCAGTACTTC. Translation: CATSRDPSGTETQYF.